This T cell receptor beta chain was retrieved from a study of T cell responses to AZD1222 COVID-19 vaccine. Produced via immunoSEQ multiplex PCR; TCRdb's table is partial and in-frame only. Among about 120,000 clones listed, about 92% were seen once. CDR1 and CDR2 (germline): MGHRA, YSYEKL. With 0 bases removed from V and 4 bases from J, the gap between germline ends came to 12 bases. This CDR3 has 15 residues. This specimen was peripheral blood, taken on day 0 of AZD1222 vaccination. This clonotype originated in an adult in good health. This chain uses TRBV4-1 with TRBJ1-2; D possibly corresponds to TRBD1 (6 bases). The CDR3 DNA follows: TGCGCCAGCAGCCAAGAGGGGGGGCCCGGCTATGGCTACACCTTC. This encodes CASSQEGGPGYGYTF.